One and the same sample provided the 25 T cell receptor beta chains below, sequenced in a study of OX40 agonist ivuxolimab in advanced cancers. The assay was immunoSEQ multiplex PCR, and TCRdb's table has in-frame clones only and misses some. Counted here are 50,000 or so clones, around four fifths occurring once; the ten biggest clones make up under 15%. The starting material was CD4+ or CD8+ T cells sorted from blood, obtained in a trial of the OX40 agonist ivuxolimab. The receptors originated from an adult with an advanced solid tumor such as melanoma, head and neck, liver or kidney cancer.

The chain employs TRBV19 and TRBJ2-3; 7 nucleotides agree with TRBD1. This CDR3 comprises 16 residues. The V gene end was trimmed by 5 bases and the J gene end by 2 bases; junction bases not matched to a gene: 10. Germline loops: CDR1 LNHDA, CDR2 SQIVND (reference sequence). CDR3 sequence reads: CASSYIPGQNTDTQYF. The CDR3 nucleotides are TGTGCCAGTAGTTACATTCCGGGACAGAACACAGATACGCAGTATTTT.

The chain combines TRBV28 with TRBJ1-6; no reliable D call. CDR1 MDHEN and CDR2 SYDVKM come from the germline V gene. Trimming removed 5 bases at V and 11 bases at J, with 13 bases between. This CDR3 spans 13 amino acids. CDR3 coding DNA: TGTGCCAGCAGTGACATAAGGTGGCCACCCCTCCACTTT. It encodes CASSDIRWPPLHF.

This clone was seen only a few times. As DNA, the CDR3 is TGTGCCAGCAGCCCAACACGGGGCGCGAAGACCCAGTACTTC. Translated, it gives CASSPTRGAKTQYF. This chain joins TRBV7-2 and TRBJ2-5; D is perhaps TRBD1 or TRBD2 (5 bases each). The germline gives CDR1 SGHTA, CDR2 FQGNSA. V gave up 5 bases and J gave up 6 bases, with 16 bases separating them. The length of the CDR3 is 14 residues.

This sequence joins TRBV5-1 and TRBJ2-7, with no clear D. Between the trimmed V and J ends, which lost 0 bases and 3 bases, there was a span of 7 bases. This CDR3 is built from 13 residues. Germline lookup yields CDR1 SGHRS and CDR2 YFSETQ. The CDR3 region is CASSLGSLYEQYF. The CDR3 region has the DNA TGCGCCAGCAGCTTGGGGTCACTCTACGAGCAGTACTTC.

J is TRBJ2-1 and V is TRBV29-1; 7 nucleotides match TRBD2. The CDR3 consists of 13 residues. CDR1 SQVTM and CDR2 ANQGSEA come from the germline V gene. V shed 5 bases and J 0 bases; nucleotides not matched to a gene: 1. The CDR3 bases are TGCAGCGTTCGGACTAGCTCCTACAATGAGCAGTTCTTC. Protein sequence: CSVRTSSYNEQFF.

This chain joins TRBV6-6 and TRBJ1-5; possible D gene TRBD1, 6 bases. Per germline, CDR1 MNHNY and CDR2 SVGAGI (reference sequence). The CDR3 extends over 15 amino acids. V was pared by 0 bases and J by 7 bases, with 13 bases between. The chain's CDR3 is CASSYSIGGTQPQHF. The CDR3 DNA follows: TGTGCCAGCAGTTACTCCATCGGAGGGACACAGCCCCAGCATTTT.

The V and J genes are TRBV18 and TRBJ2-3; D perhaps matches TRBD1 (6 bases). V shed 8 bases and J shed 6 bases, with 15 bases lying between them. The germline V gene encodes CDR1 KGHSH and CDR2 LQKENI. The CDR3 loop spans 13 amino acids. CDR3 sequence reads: CASTGILKDTQYF. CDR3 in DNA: TGTGCCAGCACAGGGATCCTTAAGGATACGCAGTATTTT. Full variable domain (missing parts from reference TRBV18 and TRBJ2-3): NAGVMQNPRHLVRRRGQEARLRCSPMKGHSHVYWYRQLPEEGLKFMVYLQKENIIDESGMPKERFSAEFPKEGPSILRIQQVVRGDSAAYFCASTGILKDTQYFGPGTRLTVL.

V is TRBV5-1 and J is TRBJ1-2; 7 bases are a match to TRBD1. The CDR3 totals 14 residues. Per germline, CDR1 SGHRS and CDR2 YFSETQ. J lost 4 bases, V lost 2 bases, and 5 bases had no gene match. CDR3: CASSFDRDIYGYTF. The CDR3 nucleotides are TGCGCCAGCAGCTTTGACAGGGACATCTATGGCTACACCTTC.

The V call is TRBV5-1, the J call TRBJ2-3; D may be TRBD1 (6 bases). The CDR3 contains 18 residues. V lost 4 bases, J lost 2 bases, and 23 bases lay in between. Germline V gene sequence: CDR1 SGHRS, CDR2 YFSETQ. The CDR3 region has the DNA TGCGCCAGCAGCCCAAAGGGGCCGGCAGGGGCCTCCACAGATACGCAGTATTTT. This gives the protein CASSPKGPAGASTDTQYF.

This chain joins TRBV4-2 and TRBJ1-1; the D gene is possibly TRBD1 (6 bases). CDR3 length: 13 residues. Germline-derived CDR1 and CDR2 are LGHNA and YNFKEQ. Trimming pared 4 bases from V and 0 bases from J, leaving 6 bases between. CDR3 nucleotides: TGTGCCAGCAGCCGGGGGCTGAACACTGAAGCTTTCTTT. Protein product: CASSRGLNTEAFF.

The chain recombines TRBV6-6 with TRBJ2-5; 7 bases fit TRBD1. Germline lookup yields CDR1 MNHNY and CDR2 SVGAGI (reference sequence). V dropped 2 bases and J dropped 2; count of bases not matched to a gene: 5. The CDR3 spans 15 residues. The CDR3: CASSYETGWQETQYF. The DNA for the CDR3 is TGTGCCAGCAGTTACGAGACAGGGTGGCAAGAGACCCAGTACTTC.

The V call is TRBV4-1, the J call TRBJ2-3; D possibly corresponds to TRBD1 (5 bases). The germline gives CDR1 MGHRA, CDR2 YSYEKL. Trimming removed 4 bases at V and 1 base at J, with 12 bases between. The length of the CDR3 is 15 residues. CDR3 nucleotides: TGCGCCAGCAGCCTACAAGAAGGGGGCACAGATACGCAGTATTTT. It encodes CASSLQEGGTDTQYF.

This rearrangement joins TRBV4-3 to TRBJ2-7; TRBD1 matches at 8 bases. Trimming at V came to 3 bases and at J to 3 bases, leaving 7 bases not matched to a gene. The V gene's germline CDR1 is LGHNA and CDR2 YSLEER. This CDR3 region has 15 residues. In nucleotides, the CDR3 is TGCGCCAGCAGCCAGGACAGGGAAGTTGACTACGAGCAGTACTTC. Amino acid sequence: CASSQDREVDYEQYF.

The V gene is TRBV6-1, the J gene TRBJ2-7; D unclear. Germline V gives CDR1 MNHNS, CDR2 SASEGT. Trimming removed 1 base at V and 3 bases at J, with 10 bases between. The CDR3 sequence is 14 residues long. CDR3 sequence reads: CASSEDWGFYEQYV. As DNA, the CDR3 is TGTGCCAGCAGTGAAGATTGGGGATTCTACGAGCAGTACGTC.

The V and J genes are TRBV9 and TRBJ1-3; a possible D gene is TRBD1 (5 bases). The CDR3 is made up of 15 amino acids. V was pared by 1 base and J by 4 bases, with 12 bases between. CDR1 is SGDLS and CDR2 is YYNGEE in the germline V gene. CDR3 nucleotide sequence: TGTGCCAGCAGCGTATCCTCGGGGCCAGGAAACACCATATATTTT. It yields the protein CASSVSSGPGNTIYF.

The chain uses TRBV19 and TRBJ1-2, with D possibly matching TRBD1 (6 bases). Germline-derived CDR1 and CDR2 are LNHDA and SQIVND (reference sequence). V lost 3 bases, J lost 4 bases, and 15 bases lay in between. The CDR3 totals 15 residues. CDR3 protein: CASSILPQGFYGYTF. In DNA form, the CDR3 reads TGTGCCAGTAGTATTCTCCCACAGGGATTCTATGGCTACACCTTC.

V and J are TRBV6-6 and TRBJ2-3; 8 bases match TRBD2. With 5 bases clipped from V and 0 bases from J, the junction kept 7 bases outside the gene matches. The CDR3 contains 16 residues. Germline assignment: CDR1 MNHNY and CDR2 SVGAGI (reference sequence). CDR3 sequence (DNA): TGTGCCAGCAGTAAAACTAGCGGTACTAGCACAGATACGCAGTATTTT. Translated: CASSKTSGTSTDTQYF.

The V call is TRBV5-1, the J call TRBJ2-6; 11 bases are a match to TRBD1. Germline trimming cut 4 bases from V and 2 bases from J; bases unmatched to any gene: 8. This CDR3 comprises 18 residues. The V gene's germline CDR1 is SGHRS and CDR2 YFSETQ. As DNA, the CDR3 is TGCGCCAGCAGCCAGTACGGGACAGGGGGGGCTGGGGCCAACGTCCTGACTTTC. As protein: CASSQYGTGGAGANVLTF.

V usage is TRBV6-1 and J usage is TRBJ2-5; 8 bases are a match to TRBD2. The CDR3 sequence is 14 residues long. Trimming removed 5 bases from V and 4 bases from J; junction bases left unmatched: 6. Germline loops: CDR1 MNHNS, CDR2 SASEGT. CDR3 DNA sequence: TGTGCCAGCAGTCCCCGGGGGGGCCGAGAGACCCAGTACTTC. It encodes CASSPRGGRETQYF.

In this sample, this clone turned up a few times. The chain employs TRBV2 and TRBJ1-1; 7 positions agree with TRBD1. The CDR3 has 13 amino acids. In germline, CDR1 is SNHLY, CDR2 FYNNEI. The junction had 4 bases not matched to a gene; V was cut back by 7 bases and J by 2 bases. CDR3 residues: CASKAGGNTEAFF. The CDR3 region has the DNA TGTGCCAGCAAGGCAGGGGGAAACACTGAAGCTTTCTTT.

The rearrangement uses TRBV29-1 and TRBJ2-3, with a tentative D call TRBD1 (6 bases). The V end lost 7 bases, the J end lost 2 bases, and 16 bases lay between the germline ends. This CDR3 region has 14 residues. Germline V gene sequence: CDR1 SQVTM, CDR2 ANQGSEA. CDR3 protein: CSARQGTYTDTQYF. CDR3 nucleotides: TGCAGCGCCCGGCAGGGGACCTACACAGATACGCAGTATTTT.

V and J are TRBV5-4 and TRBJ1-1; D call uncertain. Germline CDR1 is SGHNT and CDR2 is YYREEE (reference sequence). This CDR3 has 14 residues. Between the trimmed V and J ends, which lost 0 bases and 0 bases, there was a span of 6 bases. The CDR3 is CASSLATLNTEAFF. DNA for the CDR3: TGTGCCAGCAGCTTGGCCACGCTGAACACTGAAGCTTTCTTT.

The CDR3: CASSPYSGQNYEQYF. CDR3 coding DNA: TGTGCCAGCTCACCATATAGCGGGCAAAACTACGAGCAGTACTTC. This chain uses TRBV18 with TRBJ2-7; the match to TRBD2 covers 7 bases. The CDR3 has 15 residues. Trimming at V came to 2 bases and at J to 3 bases, leaving 7 bases not matched to a gene. Per germline, CDR1 KGHSH and CDR2 LQKENI.

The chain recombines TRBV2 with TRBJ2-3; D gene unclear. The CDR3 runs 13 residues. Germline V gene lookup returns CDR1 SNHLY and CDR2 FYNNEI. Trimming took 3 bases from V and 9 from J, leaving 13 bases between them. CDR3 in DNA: TGTGCCAGCAGTGAGGCCTTGATGGCCACGCAGTATTTT. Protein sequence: CASSEALMATQYF.

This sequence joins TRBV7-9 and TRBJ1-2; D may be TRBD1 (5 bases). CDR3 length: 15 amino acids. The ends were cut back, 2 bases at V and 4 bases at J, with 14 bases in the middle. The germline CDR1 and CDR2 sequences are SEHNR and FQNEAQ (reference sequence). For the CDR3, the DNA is TGTGCCAGCAGCTTAACATCCAGGGCGCTCTATGGCTACACCTTC. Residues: CASSLTSRALYGYTF.